These 2 T cell receptor beta chains were all obtained from the same sample, sequenced in a study of blood T cell repertoires in COVID-19. Sequencing used immunoSEQ multiplex PCR; TCRdb keeps in-frame clones, though not all of them. The sample has tens of thousands of clones; approximately 90% are singletons. The sequencing input was peripheral blood. These TCRs come from a man in his 70s with active or convalescent COVID-19.

The chain uses TRBV27 and TRBJ2-5, with 9 positions matching TRBD2. This CDR3 region has 14 residues. Germline V gene lookup returns CDR1 MNHEY and CDR2 SMNVEV (reference sequence). Trimming took 5 bases from V and 2 from J; bases not matched to a gene: 3. CDR3: CASSHSGRQETQYF. In DNA form, the CDR3 reads TGTGCCAGCAGTCATAGCGGGAGACAAGAGACCCAGTACTTC.

The chain combines TRBV5-6 with TRBJ1-1; the D gene is possibly TRBD1 (5 bases). The germline CDR1 and CDR2 sequences are SGHDT and YYEEEE. The CDR3 totals 15 residues. Trimming took 4 bases from V and 5 from J, leaving 18 bases between them. For the CDR3, the DNA is TGTGCCAGCAGCCCCCGCGGCGTGGGGCTAACTGAAGCTTTCTTT. This translates into CASSPRGVGLTEAFF.